Listed below are T cell receptor beta chains from one sample, sequenced in a study of Tregs in tolerant kidney transplant recipients. Only in-frame clones appear in the TCRdb table, and some are missing; sequencing was by immunoSEQ multiplex PCR. The data contain 45,000 or so clones, about nine tenths of them seen just once; the ten biggest clones take up 15% to 17%. The sequenced sample was CD8+ T cells from blood (PBMCs), obtained 12 months after the transplant. All receptors come from a human patient who received a combined kidney and bone marrow transplant. Some of the T cells might come from the graft donor. CDR3s include the opening cysteine and the closing phenylalanine or tryptophan. Clone size is stated in some rows and not others, as once, few, many or a class when expanded.

CASSGLASSTDTQYF,.,TRBJ2-3,TRBV9
CAWNLGQGSNQPQHF,.,TRBJ1-5,TRBV30
CASSPRLAGFTDTQYF,.,TRBJ2-3,TRBV13
CASSIWSGVDGYTF,once,TRBJ1-2,TRBV19
CASSPGTYYEQYF,.,TRBJ2-7,TRBV5-1
CASSPTPKTGAGGTNSPLHF,.,TRBJ1-6,TRBV4-2
CASSVGGPGGETQYF,.,TRBJ2-5,TRBV9
CASSLILAGSNEQFF,once,TRBJ2-1,TRBV7-9
CASTTSNGVEQFF,medium-sized,TRBJ2-1,TRBV14
CASSHGEVAYEQYF,.,.,TRBV7-8
CAWGGSGVKQFF,.,TRBJ2-1,TRBV30
CASSPGQGNSPLHF,.,TRBJ1-6,TRBV7-9
CASSLLGGNLYNEQFF,once,TRBJ2-1,TRBV4-1
CASSQDSGSSYEQYF,.,TRBJ2-7,TRBV4-3
CASSLGGSYYGYTF,.,TRBJ1-2,TRBV28
CASSLFGLALSGGYEQYF,.,TRBJ2-7,TRBV28
CASSSTSGRAYEQYF,.,TRBJ2-7,TRBV7-2
CASSLDGGGNYGYTF,once,TRBJ1-2,TRBV5-1
CAISEGDRITDTQYF,.,TRBJ2-3,TRBV10-3
CASSVDRGTPEAFF,few,TRBJ1-1,TRBV9
CASSDTGPNQPQHF,.,TRBJ1-5,TRBV6-5
CASSLLAGTGREKLFF,.,TRBJ1-4,TRBV7-6
CASSTSGRQFF,.,TRBJ2-1,TRBV6-5